Listed below are T cell receptor beta chains from one sample, sequenced in a study of cytomegalovirus exposure and HLA in healthy donors. Only in-frame clones appear in the TCRdb table, and some are missing; sequencing was by immunoSEQ multiplex PCR. Counted here are 170,000 or so clones, about 80% occurring once; the ten biggest clones make up under 7.5%. Sequenced: PBMCs. The receptor source for this set is a man aged 30 to 45 in good health and CMV-seropositive. CDR3s include the opening cysteine and the closing phenylalanine or tryptophan. The order of the fields is D gene, clone size, V gene, J gene, CDR3 DNA, CDR3 protein. The D gene is left open where the match is weak. Clone sizes are given selectively: once, few, many, or a class where the clone is expanded.

D: NA; size: NA; V: TRBV7-2; J: TRBJ1-5; DNA: TGTGCCAGCAGCTTAGCAGGGGCAATAAGCAATCAGCCCCAGCATTTT; CDR3: CASSLAGAISNQPQHF
D: TRBD2; size: NA; V: TRBV11-3; J: TRBJ2-7; DNA: TGTGCCAGCAGCTTAGAGATGGGGGGGGGAACCTACGAGCAGTACTTC; CDR3: CASSLEMGGGTYEQYF
D: NA; size: few; V: TRBV10-1; J: TRBJ2-5; DNA: TGCGCCAGCAGTGAGTCGGAGTGGCAAGAGACCCAGTACTTC; CDR3: CASSESEWQETQYF
D: TRBD1; size: once; V: TRBV19; J: TRBJ1-5; DNA: TGTGCCAGTAGTATTCCAGTCGGGACAGGGGGTCAGCCCCAGCATTTT; CDR3: CASSIPVGTGGQPQHF
D: NA; size: NA; V: TRBV27; J: TRBJ1-2; DNA: TGTGCCAGCCGACCGGCAGGGCCTAACTATGGCTACACCTTC; CDR3: CASRPAGPNYGYTF
D: NA; size: NA; V: TRBV5-1; J: TRBJ1-1; DNA: TGCGCCAGCAGGGAGGGTAGCGTCACTGAAGCTTTCTTT; CDR3: CASREGSVTEAFF
D: NA; size: NA; V: TRBV14; J: TRBJ2-7; DNA: TGTGCCAGCAGCCCACTCTACGAGCAGTACTTC; CDR3: CASSPLYEQYF
D: NA; size: NA; V: TRBV29-1; J: TRBJ2-7; DNA: TGCAGCGTTGAAGATAAAGGGGGCTACGAGCAGTACTTC; CDR3: CSVEDKGGYEQYF
D: NA; size: NA; V: TRBV6-1; J: TRBJ1-2; DNA: TGTGCCAGCAGTCGAAAGGACATCGGCGGCTACACCTTC; CDR3: CASSRKDIGGYTF
D: TRBD1; size: NA; V: TRBV9; J: TRBJ1-2; DNA: TGTGCCAGCAGTCATAAAGGGGGCAGGGCACCTCTTGGCTACACCTTC; CDR3: CASSHKGGRAPLGYTF
D: TRBD1; size: once; V: TRBV7-9; J: TRBJ1-3; DNA: TGTGCCAGCAGCTCACTACTGACAGGGACTGGAAACACCATATATTTT; CDR3: CASSSLLTGTGNTIYF
D: TRBD2; size: NA; V: TRBV29-1; J: TRBJ2-5; DNA: TGCAGCACTCCGGGAGGGGCGCAGACCCAGTACTTC; CDR3: CSTPGGAQTQYF
D: NA; size: few; V: TRBV5-1; J: TRBJ1-1; DNA: TGCGCCAGCAGCCTCGGACTGGCCGTAAACACTGAAGCTTTCTTT; CDR3: CASSLGLAVNTEAFF
D: TRBD1; size: NA; V: TRBV9; J: TRBJ1-1; DNA: TGTGCCAGCAGCGTCAGACAGGGTGGCACTGAAGCTTTCTTT; CDR3: CASSVRQGGTEAFF
D: NA; size: once; V: TRBV28; J: TRBJ1-2; DNA: TGTGCCAGCAGTTTAGGGGGGACCACTTACCTGGGAGGCTACACCTTC; CDR3: CASSLGGTTYLGGYTF
D: TRBD1; size: NA; V: TRBV5-1; J: TRBJ2-3; DNA: TGCGCCAGCAGCCTCAGGGACAGGGCAGGCACAGATACGCAGTATTTT; CDR3: CASSLRDRAGTDTQYF
D: NA; size: NA; V: TRBV6-4; J: TRBJ1-2; DNA: TGTGCCAGCAGTGCTGCGGCTCGAGGGTATGGCTACACCTTC; CDR3: CASSAAARGYGYTF
D: TRBD1; size: NA; V: TRBV4-2; J: TRBJ1-5; DNA: TGTGCCAGCAGCCAAGTCGCCGGGACAGGGGGCTACATTGGCAATCAGCCCCAGCATTTT; CDR3: CASSQVAGTGGYIGNQPQHF
D: NA; size: NA; V: TRBV4-3; J: TRBJ2-3; DNA: TGCGCCAGCAGCCAAGATTCGAACAGGGCAGGTTGGGATACGCAGTATTTT; CDR3: CASSQDSNRAGWDTQYF
D: TRBD2; size: few; V: TRBV28; J: TRBJ2-7; DNA: TGTGCCAGCAGTTTACGGGTGGGGGCTAGCGGGAGGGCCCACGAGCAGTACTTC; CDR3: CASSLRVGASGRAHEQYF
D: TRBD1; size: NA; V: TRBV6-5; J: TRBJ2-7; DNA: TGTGCCAGCAGTCGGTCCCGGGACAGGGGCTACGAGCAGTACTTC; CDR3: CASSRSRDRGYEQYF
D: TRBD2; size: NA; V: TRBV11-2; J: TRBJ2-5; DNA: TGTGCCGCGGGCGATAAGCGGGGGTACCAAGAGACCCAGTACTTC; CDR3: CAAGDKRGYQETQYF
D: TRBD2; size: NA; V: TRBV7-7; J: TRBJ2-3; DNA: TGTGCCAGCAGCTCCTTAGCGGGGGGCCGGGGGGATACGCAGTATTTT; CDR3: CASSSLAGGRGDTQYF
D: NA; size: few; V: TRBV21-1; J: TRBJ2-7; DNA: TGTGCCAGCAGCAAAGCCCCAGAGACTAGCGGGACCTCCTACGAGCAGTACTTC; CDR3: CASSKAPETSGTSYEQYF
D: TRBD2; size: NA; V: TRBV7-6; J: TRBJ2-3; DNA: TGTGCCAGCAGCCCCCGGGGAGAGGGACTAGCGGGCACAGATACGCAGTATTTT; CDR3: CASSPRGEGLAGTDTQYF
D: TRBD1; size: NA; V: TRBV6-5; J: TRBJ1-3; DNA: TGTGCCAGCAGTTCACAGGGGGCTCACTCTGGAAACACCATATATTTT; CDR3: CASSSQGAHSGNTIYF
D: NA; size: NA; V: TRBV7-3; J: TRBJ2-5; DNA: TGTGCCAGCAGCCGCGGGGCTCAAGAGACCCAGTACTTC; CDR3: CASSRGAQETQYF
D: NA; size: NA; V: TRBV10-3; J: TRBJ1-2; DNA: TGTGCCATCAGTGACGGCAGGGGATTTGGCTACACCTTC; CDR3: CAISDGRGFGYTF
D: NA; size: NA; V: TRBV7-9; J: TRBJ2-2; DNA: TGTGCCAGCAGCCGGGACTGGAACACCGGGGAGCTGTTTTTT; CDR3: CASSRDWNTGELFF
D: TRBD1; size: NA; V: TRBV15; J: TRBJ1-5; DNA: TGTGCCACCAGCAGTCCCGGGACAGGAATCAATCAGCCCCAGCATTTT; CDR3: CATSSPGTGINQPQHF
D: TRBD1; size: NA; V: TRBV10-3; J: TRBJ2-3; DNA: TGTGCCGCGAGGGCTGGACAGGGGGAAGATACGCAGTATTTT; CDR3: CAARAGQGEDTQYF
D: TRBD1; size: NA; V: TRBV7-2; J: TRBJ1-4; DNA: TGTGCCAGCAGCCCTCAGGGGGCTTTGGGTGAAAAACTGTTTTTT; CDR3: CASSPQGALGEKLFF
D: TRBD2; size: NA; V: TRBV14; J: TRBJ2-1; DNA: TGTGCCAGCAGCCAAGTTTGGCCGGGAGGGTTCTACAATGAGCAGTTCTTC; CDR3: CASSQVWPGGFYNEQFF
D: TRBD1; size: NA; V: TRBV30; J: TRBJ1-1; DNA: TGTGCCTGGAGTGTCAGGGGGCTGACTGAAGCTTTCTTT; CDR3: CAWSVRGLTEAFF
D: TRBD1; size: NA; V: TRBV27; J: TRBJ1-1; DNA: TGTGCCAGCAGAAACAGGGGTGAAGCTTTCTTT; CDR3: CASRNRGEAFF
D: TRBD2; size: NA; V: TRBV2; J: TRBJ2-1; DNA: TGTGCCAGCAGCGGGGCGAGCGGGGTGAGCTCCTACAATGAGCAGTTCTTC; CDR3: CASSGASGVSSYNEQFF
D: NA; size: NA; V: TRBV7-8; J: TRBJ1-4; DNA: TGTGCCAGCAGCTTCGGACATCCTAATGAAAAACTGTTTTTT; CDR3: CASSFGHPNEKLFF
D: NA; size: NA; V: TRBV10-3; J: TRBJ1-2; DNA: TGTGCCATCAGTGAGGTCCAGAATGGCTACACCTTC; CDR3: CAISEVQNGYTF
D: NA; size: once; V: TRBV19; J: TRBJ1-3; DNA: TGTGCCAGTAGTCCGGGAGGGACCCTTCTATCTGGAAACACCATATATTTT; CDR3: CASSPGGTLLSGNTIYF
D: NA; size: NA; V: TRBV4-1; J: TRBJ1-6; DNA: TGCGCCAGCAGCCAGACTAGGGCAGGAATTAGCACGAACTCACCCCTCCACTTT; CDR3: CASSQTRAGISTNSPLHF
D: NA; size: NA; V: TRBV19; J: TRBJ2-5; DNA: TGTGCCAGTAGTATAGATCGGGAGACCCAGTACTTC; CDR3: CASSIDRETQYF
D: NA; size: NA; V: TRBV4-1; J: TRBJ2-5; DNA: TGCGCCAGCAGCCAAGCCCTCCAAGAGACCCAGTACTTC; CDR3: CASSQALQETQYF
D: TRBD2; size: few; V: TRBV7-3; J: TRBJ2-3; DNA: TGTGCCAGCAGCCTCCTTAGCGGGACCTCCACAGATACGCAGTATTTT; CDR3: CASSLLSGTSTDTQYF
D: TRBD2; size: NA; V: TRBV27; J: TRBJ2-5; DNA: TGTGCCAGCAACCCATGGGGACTAGCGGGGGGACTTCAAGAGACCCAGTACTTC; CDR3: CASNPWGLAGGLQETQYF
D: NA; size: NA; V: TRBV5-6; J: TRBJ2-1; DNA: TGTGCCAGCAGCTTGGGGGCCTCCTGGAATGAGCAGTTCTTC; CDR3: CASSLGASWNEQFF
D: TRBD2; size: once; V: TRBV27; J: TRBJ2-2; DNA: TGTGCCAGCAGTTTATTAGCGGGAGCCCCCGGGGAGCTGTTTTTT; CDR3: CASSLLAGAPGELFF
D: TRBD2; size: NA; V: TRBV7-8; J: TRBJ2-1; DNA: TGTGCCAGCAGCCGGCTAGCGGGAACTCGCTCCTACAATGAGCAGTTCTTC; CDR3: CASSRLAGTRSYNEQFF
D: TRBD2; size: NA; V: TRBV7-8; J: TRBJ2-7; DNA: TGTGCCAGCAGCTTCCGGGACTATCACTACGAGCAGTACTTC; CDR3: CASSFRDYHYEQYF
D: NA; size: NA; V: TRBV12-5; J: TRBJ1-1; DNA: TGTGCTAGTGCCTCGGATACGCCCCGAGTAATGAGGGCTTTCTTT; CDR3: CASASDTPRVMRAFF
D: TRBD1; size: NA; V: TRBV6-5; J: TRBJ1-3; DNA: TGTGCCAGCAGACCGGGACAGGGAGGAAACACCATATATTTT; CDR3: CASRPGQGGNTIYF
D: TRBD2; size: NA; V: TRBV6-5; J: TRBJ2-7; DNA: TGTGCCAGCAGTTCCTCGGGGGGAGGGACCTACGAGCAGTACTTC; CDR3: CASSSSGGGTYEQYF
D: NA; size: once; V: TRBV5-1; J: TRBJ1-1; DNA: TGCGCCAGCAGCTTGGCCAGTGGAGGAGGTATTGGGAACACTGAAGCTTTCTTT; CDR3: CASSLASGGGIGNTEAFF
D: TRBD1; size: NA; V: TRBV19; J: TRBJ1-5; DNA: TGTGCCAGTAGGGCCGGGACAGGGGGCAGTCAGCCCCAGCATTTT; CDR3: CASRAGTGGSQPQHF
D: TRBD1; size: NA; V: TRBV9; J: TRBJ2-5; DNA: TGTGCCAGCAGCGTAGGAGGGGGCGAGACCCAGTACTTC; CDR3: CASSVGGGETQYF
D: TRBD2; size: NA; V: TRBV5-1; J: TRBJ2-2; DNA: TGCGCCAGCAGCCTAGCGGGAGCATCCGGGGAGCTGTTTTTT; CDR3: CASSLAGASGELFF
D: TRBD1; size: NA; V: TRBV5-4; J: TRBJ2-3; DNA: TGTGCCAGCAGCCTGGGGACAGCAATTACCACAGATACGCAGTATTTT; CDR3: CASSLGTAITTDTQYF
D: NA; size: NA; V: TRBV18; J: TRBJ2-7; DNA: TGTGCCAGCTCATTCCTCGACAGTCATACCTACGAGCAGTACTTC; CDR3: CASSFLDSHTYEQYF
D: NA; size: NA; V: TRBV5-1; J: TRBJ2-6; DNA: TGCGCCAGCAGCCGCGGACTGATGAGCTCTGGGGCCAACGTCCTGACTTTC; CDR3: CASSRGLMSSGANVLTF
D: TRBD1; size: NA; V: TRBV5-1; J: TRBJ2-7; DNA: TGCGCCAGCAGCTTGGGGCAGGGGGTAACCTACGAGCAGTACTTC; CDR3: CASSLGQGVTYEQYF